The rows below give T cell receptor beta chains drawn from one sample of a study of blood T cell repertoires in COVID-19. The repertoire was sequenced with immunoSEQ multiplex PCR; TCRdb's copy has only in-frame clones and lacks some. The profile shows fewer than 300,000 clones, around 84% of them singletons. The sequencing input was peripheral blood. Every receptor here comes from a human donor with COVID-19, enrolled during active disease. The donor label of this sample is uncertain. Both conserved end residues are part of each CDR3. The D gene is left open where the match is weak. The size of a clone is reported for some rows only, either as once, few or many, or as a class for expanded clones.

D gene: NA; V gene: TRBV3-1/TRBV3-2; clone size: NA; CDR3 length: 16; J gene: TRBJ2-2; CDR3 DNA: TGTGCCAGCAGCCAAAATAGAGGGTCGGGCACCGGGGAGCTGTTTTTT; CDR3 protein: CASSQNRGSGTGELFF
D gene: TRBD1; V gene: TRBV14; clone size: NA; CDR3 length: 12; J gene: TRBJ1-1; CDR3 DNA: TGTGCCAGCAGCCAGGGACAGGGGTCAGCTTTCTTT; CDR3 protein: CASSQGQGSAFF
D gene: TRBD1; V gene: TRBV19; clone size: NA; CDR3 length: 13; J gene: TRBJ1-2; CDR3 DNA: TGTGCCACCTCTCCGGGACAGAACTATGGCTACACCTTC; CDR3 protein: CATSPGQNYGYTF
D gene: TRBD2; V gene: TRBV18; clone size: NA; CDR3 length: 14; J gene: TRBJ2-3; CDR3 DNA: TGTGCCAGCTCCCCTACTAGCGGGAGGGCCCTGCAGTATTTT; CDR3 protein: CASSPTSGRALQYF
D gene: NA; V gene: TRBV5-1; clone size: few; CDR3 length: 14; J gene: TRBJ1-4; CDR3 DNA: TGCGCCAGCAGCTTTGGGCCCTCTAATGAAAAACTGTTTTTT; CDR3 protein: CASSFGPSNEKLFF
D gene: TRBD1; V gene: TRBV11-2; clone size: NA; CDR3 length: 14; J gene: TRBJ1-6; CDR3 DNA: TGTGCCAGCAGCACCGGGACAGGGACGTCACCCCTCCACTTT; CDR3 protein: CASSTGTGTSPLHF
D gene: TRBD1; V gene: TRBV19; clone size: NA; CDR3 length: 12; J gene: TRBJ1-2; CDR3 DNA: TGTGCCACCGGACAGGGTATGATCGGCTACACCTTC; CDR3 protein: CATGQGMIGYTF
D gene: NA; V gene: TRBV5-1; clone size: NA; CDR3 length: 13; J gene: TRBJ2-4; CDR3 DNA: TGCGCCAGCAGCTTAGGTCTAGCCAACATTCAGTACTTC; CDR3 protein: CASSLGLANIQYF
D gene: NA; V gene: TRBV28; clone size: NA; CDR3 length: 14; J gene: TRBJ1-4; CDR3 DNA: TGTGCCAGCCCGGTGCGAAGCGGGAATGAAAAACTGTTTTTT; CDR3 protein: CASPVRSGNEKLFF
D gene: NA; V gene: TRBV20-1; clone size: once; CDR3 length: 16; J gene: TRBJ1-4; CDR3 DNA: TGCAGTGCTAGTCACAGATTGGAATTCATACGTGAAAAACTGTTTTTT; CDR3 protein: CSASHRLEFIREKLFF
D gene: NA; V gene: TRBV11-2; clone size: NA; CDR3 length: 11; J gene: TRBJ2-3; CDR3 DNA: TGTGCCAGCAGCCAGAATGGTCCGCAGTATTTT; CDR3 protein: CASSQNGPQYF
D gene: TRBD1; V gene: TRBV10-3; clone size: NA; CDR3 length: 16; J gene: TRBJ2-2; CDR3 DNA: TGTGCCATCAGACGACCGGGACAGGAGAACACCGGGGAGCTGTTTTTT; CDR3 protein: CAIRRPGQENTGELFF
D gene: TRBD2; V gene: TRBV5-1; clone size: NA; CDR3 length: 13; J gene: TRBJ2-5; CDR3 DNA: TGCGCCAGCAGGGTCCCCGGGGGGGAGACCCAGTACTTC; CDR3 protein: CASRVPGGETQYF
D gene: TRBD2; V gene: TRBV7-2; clone size: NA; CDR3 length: 16; J gene: TRBJ2-1; CDR3 DNA: TGTGCCAGCAGCTTAGTTGGGACTAGTATAGGCAATGAGCAGTTCTTC; CDR3 protein: CASSLVGTSIGNEQFF
D gene: TRBD1; V gene: TRBV3-1/TRBV3-2; clone size: NA; CDR3 length: 13; J gene: TRBJ2-7; CDR3 DNA: TGTGCCAGCAGCCTACAGGGGGCTTACGAGCAGTACTTC; CDR3 protein: CASSLQGAYEQYF
D gene: NA; V gene: TRBV21-1; clone size: NA; CDR3 length: 18; J gene: TRBJ1-6; CDR3 DNA: TGTGCCAGCAGCAACAGGGACAGGGATCCCTCCTATAATTCACCCCTCCACTTT; CDR3 protein: CASSNRDRDPSYNSPLHF
D gene: NA; V gene: TRBV28; clone size: NA; CDR3 length: 11; J gene: TRBJ2-3; CDR3 DNA: TGTGCCAGCAGTGTCCAAGATACGCAGTATTTT; CDR3 protein: CASSVQDTQYF
D gene: NA; V gene: TRBV12-3/TRBV12-4; clone size: NA; CDR3 length: 12; J gene: TRBJ1-5; CDR3 DNA: TGTGCCAGCAACAGTCTCAATCAGCCCCAGCATTTT; CDR3 protein: CASNSLNQPQHF
D gene: TRBD1; V gene: TRBV7-2; clone size: NA; CDR3 length: 15; J gene: TRBJ1-2; CDR3 DNA: TGTGCCAGCAGCCCCGCTCCGGGACAGCCCTATGGCTACACCTTC; CDR3 protein: CASSPAPGQPYGYTF
D gene: TRBD2; V gene: TRBV29-1; clone size: NA; CDR3 length: 16; J gene: TRBJ2-2; CDR3 DNA: TGCAGCGTCCCCGGACTAGCGGGAGTGGGCACCGGGGAGCTGTTTTTT; CDR3 protein: CSVPGLAGVGTGELFF
D gene: TRBD1; V gene: TRBV25-1; clone size: NA; CDR3 length: 14; J gene: TRBJ2-1; CDR3 DNA: TGTGCCAGCGGCGACAGGGTCATGAACAATGAGCAGTTCTTC; CDR3 protein: CASGDRVMNNEQFF